These 7 T cell receptor beta chains share one sample of origin, sequenced in a study of blood T cell repertoires in COVID-19. Profiled with immunoSEQ multiplex PCR; TCRdb holds only in-frame clones, not every one. The data contain 130,000 or so clones, around 88% of them singletons. The specimen was peripheral blood. These receptors originate from a woman between 50 and 59 years old who had recovered from COVID-19.

V gene TRBV9 combines with J gene TRBJ2-5; the match to TRBD2 covers 12 bases. The CDR3 totals 16 residues. Trimming cost V 0 bases and J 4 bases; bases outside gene matches: 4. Germline values: CDR1 SGDLS, CDR2 YYNGEE. DNA for the CDR3: TGTGCCAGCAGCGTAGGACTAGCGGGAGTGGGAGAGACCCAGTACTTC. Its translation is CASSVGLAGVGETQYF.

The CDR3 is CASSRGGGYGYTF. CDR3 nucleotide sequence: TGCGCCAGCAGCCGTGGCGGAGGCTATGGCTACACCTTC. The chain joins TRBV4-1 to TRBJ1-2; no clear D. Germline CDR1 is MGHRA and CDR2 is YSYEKL. This CDR3 comprises 13 residues. Between the trimmed V and J ends, which lost 4 bases and 4 bases, there was a span of 10 bases.

The gene calls are TRBV9 and TRBJ2-1; TRBD2 agrees at 7 bases. The CDR3 contains 15 residues. Trimming took 3 bases from V and 6 from J; bases not matched to a gene: 9. The germline V gene encodes CDR1 SGDLS and CDR2 YYNGEE. The chain's CDR3 is CASSASGAGINEQFF. DNA of the CDR3: TGTGCCAGCAGCGCCTCAGGAGCGGGGATCAATGAGCAGTTCTTC. Full variable domain (outside the CDR3, taken from reference TRBV9 and TRBJ2-1): DSGVTQTPKHLITATGQRVTLRCSPRSGDLSVYWYQQSLDQGLQFLIQYYNGEERAKGNILERFSAQQFPDLHSELNLSSLELGDSALYFCASSASGAGINEQFFGPGTRLTVL.

The sample holds a few counts of this clone. The V and J genes are TRBV30 and TRBJ2-2, with 7 bases aligning to TRBD2. V lost 7 bases to trimming and J lost 2 bases; unmatched junction nucleotides: 10. CDR1 and CDR2 (germline): GTSNPN, SVGIG (reference sequence). This CDR3 spans 15 amino acids. CDR3 DNA sequence: TGTGCCTCCACCGGGGGGAGGGGAAACACCGGGGAGCTGTTTTTT. This encodes CASTGGRGNTGELFF. Using reference TRBV30 and TRBJ2-2 for the parts outside the CDR3, the full variable domain is SQTIHQWPATLVQPVGSPLSLECTVEGTSNPNLYWYRQAAGRGLQLLFYSVGIGQISSEVPQNLSASRPQDRQFILSSKKLLLSDSGFYLCASTGGRGNTGELFFGEGSRLTVL.

In nucleotides, the CDR3 is TGTGCCTCACCCATCGGACAGCTTAATGAAAAACTGTTTTTT. It encodes CASPIGQLNEKLFF. The rearrangement uses TRBV30 and TRBJ1-4; a possible D gene is TRBD1 (6 bases). Trimming shortened V by 7 bases and J by 4 bases, and 16 bases separated the two germline ends. Germline values: CDR1 GTSNPN, CDR2 SVGIG (reference sequence). The CDR3 is 14 amino acids.

The CDR3 sequence: CASSLTGMTMDNSGNTIYF. For the CDR3, the DNA is TGTGCCAGCAGCTTGACCGGGATGACGATGGATAACTCTGGAAACACCATATATTTT. The chain carries TRBV7-3 and TRBJ1-3; D gene uncertain. The germline gives CDR1 SGHTA, CDR2 FQGTGA. The CDR3 totals 19 residues. V lost 3 bases and J 0 bases, leaving 21 bases between the germline ends.

DNA of the CDR3: TGTGCCATACAGGGGACGGCTGGAAACACCATATATTTT. This translates into CAIQGTAGNTIYF. The genes are TRBV30 and TRBJ1-3; 7 bases map to TRBD1. This CDR3 has 13 residues. Germline CDR1 and CDR2: GTSNPN and SVGIG (reference sequence). V gave up 8 bases and J gave up 2 bases; unmatched junction bases: 6.